This TCR beta chain came from a study of blood T cell repertoires in COVID-19 (dated by TCRdb to the early 2020s). Notes on the research overall: Collaborator samples came from the United States, Italy and Spain and covered acute and convalescent phases of COVID-19. The samples were drawn from the first 160 participants of the ongoing ImmuneRACE study and from 1,254 subjects provided by 6 global collaborators. A de-identified subject ID, COVID-19 status, age in years and sex were almost always included in the sample metadata. Where HLA class I and class II types were available, the types were taken from metadata supplied by the sample provider, not from assay-based typing. Subjects who had been exposed to COVID-19, were actively infected with it, or had recovered from it provided the deeply sampled blood TCRbeta repertoires that made up the dataset. The repertoires were made available in a free public database intended to serve as a resource for research on the immune response to SARS-CoV-2. The material from the prospective study consisted of cDNA or gDNA derived from T cells, B-cell-depleted T cells, or PBMCs.

Per the germline V gene (reference sequence), SEHNR is the CDR1 and FQNEAQ is the CDR2. Trimming at the junction amounts to 8 bases on V and 4 bases on J, and the germline ends lie 11 bases apart. The cysteine opens and the phenylalanine closes a CDR3 of 12 amino acids. Only the CDR3 part of the read is kept: 36 bases, read in frame from the first base. With regard to this clone: What antigen it recognizes has not been identified. Base qualities are not recorded, but no much larger clone differs from it by a single base.

Participants in the prospective study were enrolled through a virtual design, were aged 18 to 89 years, and lived in roughly 26 United States geographic areas. In the prospective study, participants were assigned to cohorts based on the clinical history participants reported in a screening survey and a study questionnaire. Recovered participants in ImmuneRACE Cohort 3 were defined as having two consecutive negative NP/OP PCR tests, clearance from a healthcare professional, or resolution of symptoms. Each participant in the prospective study had whole blood, serum and a nasopharyngeal or oropharyngeal swab collected by mobile phlebotomists. Prospective study participants could optionally give additional blood draws and questionnaires over an approximately two-month period. Before DNA extraction, blood samples from the prospective study were shipped at room temperature or frozen. The paper as a whole reports these results and caveats: The quantity of clinical and demographic metadata differed by source and by participant and was supplied without curation.

TCRbeta CDR3 regions were amplified from genomic DNA using the immunoSEQ Assay, a bias-controlled multiplex PCR. The authors' analysis ran thus. Nucleated cell counts per sample were estimated from amplification of reference gene primers within the assay. To quantify the absolute abundance of each unique TCRbeta CDR3 rearrangement, sequence reads were collapsed and filtered. Productive Simpson clonality was computed per sample as the square root of Simpson's diversity index over productive rearrangements. TCRdb retrieved this table from immuneACCESS and kept in-frame rearrangements only. Not all clones are present; in checked studies, unresolved V genes account for under half, and no reason is known for the remainder. That table gives V, J and clone size, and the DNA gave D and trimming. The sample records about 130,000 clones, 80% to 90% of which are singletons. The ten most abundant clones make up approximately 4.5% of the sample.

The source is a man between 50 and 59 years old who had recovered from COVID-19. Sequencing input: PBMCs or T cells enriched from blood (not recorded which). This chain joins TRBV7-9 to TRBJ1-2; the D gene is perhaps TRBD1, on 6 matching bases. The CDR3 loop reads CASGGSVYGYTF. The DNA reads as follows: TGTGCCAGCGGGGGCAGTGTCTATGGCTACACCTTC.